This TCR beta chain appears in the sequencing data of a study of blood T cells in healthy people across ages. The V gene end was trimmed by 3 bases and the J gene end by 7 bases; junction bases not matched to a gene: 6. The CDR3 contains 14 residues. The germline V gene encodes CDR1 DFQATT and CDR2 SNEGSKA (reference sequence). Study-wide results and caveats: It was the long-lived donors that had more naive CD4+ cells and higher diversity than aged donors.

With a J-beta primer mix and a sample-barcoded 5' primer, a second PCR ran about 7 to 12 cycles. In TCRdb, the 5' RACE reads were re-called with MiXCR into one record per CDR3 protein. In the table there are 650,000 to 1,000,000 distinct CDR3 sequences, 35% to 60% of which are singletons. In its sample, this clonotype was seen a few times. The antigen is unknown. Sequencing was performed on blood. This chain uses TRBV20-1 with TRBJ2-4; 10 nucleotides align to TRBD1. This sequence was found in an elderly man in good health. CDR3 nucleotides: TGCAGTGCTAGCCCGGGACAGGGGAATAACATTCAGTACTTC. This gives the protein CSASPGQGNNIQYF.